A single sample is the source of the 2 T cell receptor beta chains below, sequenced in a study of control samples from healthy donors and cancer patients. Only in-frame clones appear in the TCRdb table, and some are missing; sequencing was by immunoSEQ multiplex PCR. There are some 120,000 clones in the sample; about 90% occur only once, and 2.9% lies in the top ten. Sequencing input: blood. The receptors here all came from a man between 60 and 75 years old in good health.

The V and J genes are TRBV7-2 and TRBJ2-3; no clear D gene. CDR1 is SGHTA, CDR2 FQGNSA, per germline. The V end lost 5 bases, the J end lost 10 bases, and 16 bases lay between the germline ends. CDR3 length: 13 amino acids. As DNA, the CDR3 is TGTGCCAGCAGCACCCGGACCTTCCCTTCGCAGTATTTT. It codes for CASSTRTFPSQYF.

This rearrangement joins TRBV2 to TRBJ1-1; 7 bases are a match to TRBD1. The V and J ends lost 7 bases and 6 bases, in that order; junction bases with no gene match: 8. The CDR3 covers 13 residues. Germline V gene sequence: CDR1 SNHLY, CDR2 FYNNEI. CDR3 nucleotide sequence: TGTGCCAGCACTAGACAGGGAATCTCTGAAGCTTTCTTT. Translated, it gives CASTRQGISEAFF.